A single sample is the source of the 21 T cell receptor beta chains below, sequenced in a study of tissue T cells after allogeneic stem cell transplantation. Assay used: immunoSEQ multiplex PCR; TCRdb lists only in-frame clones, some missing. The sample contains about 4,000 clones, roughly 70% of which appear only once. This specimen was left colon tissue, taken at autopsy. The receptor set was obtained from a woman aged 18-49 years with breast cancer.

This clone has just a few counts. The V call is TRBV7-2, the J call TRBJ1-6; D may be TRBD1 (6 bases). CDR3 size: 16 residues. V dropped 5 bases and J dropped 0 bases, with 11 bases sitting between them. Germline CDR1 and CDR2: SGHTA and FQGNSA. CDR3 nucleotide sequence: TGTGCCAGCAGCGGTGACAGGAGCTCCTATAATTCACCCCTCCACTTT. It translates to CASSGDRSSYNSPLHF.

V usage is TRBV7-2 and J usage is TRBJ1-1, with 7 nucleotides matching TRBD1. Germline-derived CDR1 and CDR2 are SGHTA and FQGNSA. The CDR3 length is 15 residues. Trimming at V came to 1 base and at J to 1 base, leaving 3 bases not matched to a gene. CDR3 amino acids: CASSLGDRKNTEAFF. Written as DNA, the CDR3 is TGTGCCAGCAGCTTAGGGGACAGAAAGAACACTGAAGCTTTCTTT.

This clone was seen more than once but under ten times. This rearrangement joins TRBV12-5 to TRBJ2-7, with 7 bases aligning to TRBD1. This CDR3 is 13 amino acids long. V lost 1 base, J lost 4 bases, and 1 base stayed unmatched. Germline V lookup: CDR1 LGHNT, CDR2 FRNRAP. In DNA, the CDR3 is TGTGCTAGTGGTTTGGACAGGGGTTACGAGCAGTACTTC. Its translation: CASGLDRGYEQYF.

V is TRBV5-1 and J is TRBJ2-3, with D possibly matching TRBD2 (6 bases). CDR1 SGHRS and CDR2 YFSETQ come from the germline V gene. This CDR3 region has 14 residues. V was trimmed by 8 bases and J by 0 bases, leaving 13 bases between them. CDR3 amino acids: CASRPGTSTDTQYF. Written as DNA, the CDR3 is TGCGCCAGTAGACCAGGGACTAGCACAGATACGCAGTATTTT. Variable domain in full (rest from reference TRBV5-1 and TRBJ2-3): KAGVTQTPRYLIKTRGQQVTLSCSPISGHRSVSWYQQTPGQGLQFLFEYFSETQRNKGNFPGRFSGRQFSNSRSEMNVSTLELGDSALYLCASRPGTSTDTQYFGPGTRLTVL.

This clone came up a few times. The CDR3 sequence: CASSVSAGSAADTQYF. The DNA of the CDR3 is TGTGCCAGCAGCGTAAGCGCGGGATCTGCTGCAGATACGCAGTATTTT. This chain joins TRBV9 and TRBJ2-3; a weak D match, TRBD2 (6 bases). V was cut by 1 base and J by 4 bases, with 16 bases left in between. The CDR3 contains 16 residues. Germline V gene sequence: CDR1 SGDLS, CDR2 YYNGEE.

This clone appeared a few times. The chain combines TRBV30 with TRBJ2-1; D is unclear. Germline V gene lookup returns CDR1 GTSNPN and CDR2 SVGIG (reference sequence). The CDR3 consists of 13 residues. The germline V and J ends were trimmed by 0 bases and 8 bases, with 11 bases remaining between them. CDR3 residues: CAWSVTASDEQFF. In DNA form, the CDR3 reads TGTGCCTGGAGTGTCACTGCGTCTGATGAGCAGTTCTTC.

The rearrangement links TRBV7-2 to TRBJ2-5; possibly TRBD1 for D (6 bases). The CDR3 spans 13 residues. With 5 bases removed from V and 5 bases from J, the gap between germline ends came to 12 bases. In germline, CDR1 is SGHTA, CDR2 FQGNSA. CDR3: CASSRDRSETQYF. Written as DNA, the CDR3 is TGTGCCAGCAGCCGTGACAGGTCCGAGACCCAGTACTTC. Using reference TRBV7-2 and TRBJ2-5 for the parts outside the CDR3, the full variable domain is GAGVSQSPSNKVTEKGKDVELRCDPISGHTALYWYRQSLGQGLEFLIYFQGNSAPDKSGLPSDRFSAERTGGSVSTLTIQRTQQEDSAVYLCASSRDRSETQYFGPGTRLLVL.

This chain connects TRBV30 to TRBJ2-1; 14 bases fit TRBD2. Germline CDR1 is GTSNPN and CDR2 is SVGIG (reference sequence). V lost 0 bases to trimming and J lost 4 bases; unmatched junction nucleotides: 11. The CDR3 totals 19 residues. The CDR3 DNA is TGTGCCTGGAGTGTACCCAGACTAGCGGGAGGGACACTTTACAATGAGCAGTTCTTC. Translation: CAWSVPRLAGGTLYNEQFF.

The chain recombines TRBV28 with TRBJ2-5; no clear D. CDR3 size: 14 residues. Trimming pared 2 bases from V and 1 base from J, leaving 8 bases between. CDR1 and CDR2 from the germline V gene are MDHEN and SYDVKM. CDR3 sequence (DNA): TGTGCCAGCAGTTTAGTAGGATTCCAAGAGACCCAGTACTTC. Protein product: CASSLVGFQETQYF. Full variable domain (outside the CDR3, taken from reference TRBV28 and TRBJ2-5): DVKVTQSSRYLVKRTGEKVFLECVQDMDHENMFWYRQDPGLGLRLIYFSYDVKMKEKGDIPEGYSVSREKKERFSLILESASTNQTSMYLCASSLVGFQETQYFGPGTRLLVL.

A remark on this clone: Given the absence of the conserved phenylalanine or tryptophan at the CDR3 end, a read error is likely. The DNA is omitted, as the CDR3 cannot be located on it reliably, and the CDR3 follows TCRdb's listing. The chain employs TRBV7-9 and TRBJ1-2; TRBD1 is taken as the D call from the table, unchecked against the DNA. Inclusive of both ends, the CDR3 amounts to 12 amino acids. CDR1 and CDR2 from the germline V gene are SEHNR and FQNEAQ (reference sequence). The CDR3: CASSLDGGIQGL.

Written as DNA, the CDR3 is TGTGCCAGCAGTACACAGGGGGATTCACCCCTCCACTTT. Amino acids: CASSTQGDSPLHF. This chain uses TRBV6-2 or TRBV6-3 with TRBJ1-6; TRBD1 agrees at 8 bases. In germline, CDR1 is MNHEY, CDR2 SVGEGT. V shed 5 bases and J 8 bases; nucleotides not matched to a gene: 2. This CDR3 spans 13 amino acids.

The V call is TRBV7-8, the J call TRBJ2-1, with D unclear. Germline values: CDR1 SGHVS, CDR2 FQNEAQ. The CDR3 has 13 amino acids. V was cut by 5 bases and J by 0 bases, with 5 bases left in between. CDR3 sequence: CASSLSSYNEQFF. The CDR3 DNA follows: TGTGCCAGCAGCCTGAGCTCCTACAATGAGCAGTTCTTC.

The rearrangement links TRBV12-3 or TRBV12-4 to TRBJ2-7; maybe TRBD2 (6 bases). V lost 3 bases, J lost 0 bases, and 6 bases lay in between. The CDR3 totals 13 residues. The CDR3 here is CASSFGSSYEQYF. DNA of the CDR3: TGTGCCAGCAGTTTCGGGAGCTCCTACGAGCAGTACTTC.

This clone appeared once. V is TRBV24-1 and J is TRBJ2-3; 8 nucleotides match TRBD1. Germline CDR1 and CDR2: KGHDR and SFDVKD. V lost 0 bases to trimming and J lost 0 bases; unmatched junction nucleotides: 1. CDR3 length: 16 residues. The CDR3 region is CATSDLTGGSTDTQYF. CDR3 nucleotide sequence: TGTGCCACCAGTGATTTGACAGGGGGAAGCACAGATACGCAGTATTTT.

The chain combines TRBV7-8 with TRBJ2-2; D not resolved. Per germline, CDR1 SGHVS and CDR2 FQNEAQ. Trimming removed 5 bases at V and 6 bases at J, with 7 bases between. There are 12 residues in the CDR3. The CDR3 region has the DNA TGTGCCAGCAGCGCCCTTCCCGGGGAGCTGTTTTTT. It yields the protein CASSALPGELFF.

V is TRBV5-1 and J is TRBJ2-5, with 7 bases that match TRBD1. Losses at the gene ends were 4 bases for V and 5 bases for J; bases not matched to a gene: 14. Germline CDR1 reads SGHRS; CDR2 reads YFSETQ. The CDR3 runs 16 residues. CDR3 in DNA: TGCGCCAGCAGCCCCCAGGGGGTAACGGGCGGGGAGACCCAGTACTTC. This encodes CASSPQGVTGGETQYF.

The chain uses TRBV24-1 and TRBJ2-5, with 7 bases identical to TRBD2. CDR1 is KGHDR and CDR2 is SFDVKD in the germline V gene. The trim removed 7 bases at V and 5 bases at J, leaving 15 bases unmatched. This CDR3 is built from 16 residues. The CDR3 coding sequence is TGTGCCACCAGCAGTATAGGCGGGGGAGCCTGGGAGACCCAGTACTTC. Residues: CATSSIGGGAWETQYF.

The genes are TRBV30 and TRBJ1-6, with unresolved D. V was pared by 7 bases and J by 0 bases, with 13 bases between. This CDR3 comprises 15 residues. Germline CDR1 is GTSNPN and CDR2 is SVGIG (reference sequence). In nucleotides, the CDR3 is TGTGCCTACCAAAACAGTGTCTCCTATAATTCACCCCTCCACTTT. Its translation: CAYQNSVSYNSPLHF.

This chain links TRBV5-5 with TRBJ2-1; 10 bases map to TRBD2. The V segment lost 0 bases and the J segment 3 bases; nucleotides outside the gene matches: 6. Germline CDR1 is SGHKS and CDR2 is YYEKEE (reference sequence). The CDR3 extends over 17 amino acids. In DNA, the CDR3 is TGTGCCAGCAGCTTGGCTAGCGGGAGTGGGGGCTACAATGAGCAGTTCTTC. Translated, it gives CASSLASGSGGYNEQFF.

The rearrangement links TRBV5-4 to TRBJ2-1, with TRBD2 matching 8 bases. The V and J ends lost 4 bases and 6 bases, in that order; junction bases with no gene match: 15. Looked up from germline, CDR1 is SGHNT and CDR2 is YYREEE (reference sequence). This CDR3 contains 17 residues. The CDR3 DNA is TGTGCCAGCAGCCCGGCCCACGCGCGGGGGGCAGCCAATGAGCAGTTCTTC. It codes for CASSPAHARGAANEQFF.

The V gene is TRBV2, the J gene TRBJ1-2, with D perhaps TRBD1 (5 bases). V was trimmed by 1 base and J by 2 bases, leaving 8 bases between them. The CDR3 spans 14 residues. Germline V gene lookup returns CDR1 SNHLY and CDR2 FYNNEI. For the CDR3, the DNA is TGTGCCAGCAGTGAAGAGGCAGGGAACTATGGCTACACCTTC. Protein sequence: CASSEEAGNYGYTF.